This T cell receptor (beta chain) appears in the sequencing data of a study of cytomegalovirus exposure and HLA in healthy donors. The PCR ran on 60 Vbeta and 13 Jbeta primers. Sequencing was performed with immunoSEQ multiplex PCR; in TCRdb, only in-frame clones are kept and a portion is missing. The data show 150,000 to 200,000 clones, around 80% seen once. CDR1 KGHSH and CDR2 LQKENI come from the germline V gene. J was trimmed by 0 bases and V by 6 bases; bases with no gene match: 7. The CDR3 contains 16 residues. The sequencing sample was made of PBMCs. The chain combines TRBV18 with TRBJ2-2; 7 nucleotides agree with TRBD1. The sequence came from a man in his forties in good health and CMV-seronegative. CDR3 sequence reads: CASSVTGTANTGELFF. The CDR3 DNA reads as TGTGCCAGCTCTGTGACCGGGACAGCGAACACCGGGGAGCTGTTTTTT.